The clone carrying this T cell receptor (beta chain) was recorded a few times. What it binds is unknown. The source of the sample is a study of T-cell reconstitution after alpha-beta-depleted transplantation in children. Study-level results: Several patients had high TCRbeta diversity at day 60; it came from surviving recipient T cells and thymic progenitors. T-cell counts and diversity at one year post-transplant came mainly from newly produced T cells. Several hundred expanded graft clones reportedly gave rise to the alpha-beta T cells present about two months after transplant.

Unique molecular identifiers were used in preparing the TCRbeta library. TCRdb analysed the PCR reads with MiXCR anew, one entry per CDR3 protein. The sample has over 100,000 distinct CDR3 sequences; over 6% are singletons. Losses at the gene ends were 4 bases for V and 5 bases for J; bases not matched to a gene: 15. The CDR3 runs to 17 residues. The receptor's source is a boy younger than 10 with acute lymphoblastic leukemia, due to receive a stem cell transplant. The sample here was PBMCs, taken before TCRalphabeta/CD19-depleted stem cell transplant. J is TRBJ2-7 and V is TRBV12-3 or TRBV12-4, with 9 bases lining up with TRBD1. The CDR3 protein is CASSWGQGTGRVDEQYF. Here the CDR3 DNA reads TGTGCCAGCAGTTGGGGCCAGGGGACAGGGAGGGTCGACGAGCAGTACTTC.